This T cell receptor beta chain emerged from a study of response to subunit inactivated influenza vaccine (dated by TCRdb to 2016 to 2019). Background on the whole study: The study used deep quantitative T cell receptor repertoire profiling to track responses to a trivalent subunit inactivated influenza vaccine.

Library preparation was by RT-PCR. Sequencing took place on an Illumina HiSeq 2500. In TCRdb, the public reads were trimmed at Q25 with fastp and aligned with MiXCR, with productive beta chains retained. CDR3 protein duplicates are merged, each entry listing the most common genes and DNA. The sample contains roughly 650,000 distinct CDR3 sequences, less than 20% of them found a single time. The top ten hold more than 9% of the sample. This clonotype was picked up many times. Its antigen is currently not known. No base-level quality is on record; no much larger clone is a single base apart. Looking up the germline V gene yields CDR1 SQVTM and CDR2 ANQGSEA. Relative to germline, V is 7 bases shorter and J is 1 base shorter, with 7 bases between their ends. Its CDR3 holds 12 amino acids, cysteine through phenylalanine. Only the CDR3 portion is preserved as DNA: 36 bases, with reading frame beginning at the first base.

Broad study findings and their caveats: The authors suggested that each seasonal influenza vaccination may recruit only a limited number of new T cells.

The receptor comes from a man in his fifties who received an inactivated influenza vaccine. Donor details come from another sample of the same person, matched by shared clones. The sequenced sample was PBMCs from blood, obtained approximately 13 days after vaccination. The chain was built from TRBV29-1 and TRBJ2-2; the D gene cannot be named for sure. The CDR3 sequence is CSAAENTGELFF. The sequenced DNA: TGCAGCGCCGCGGAGAACACCGGGGAGCTGTTTTTT.